The rows below give T cell receptor beta chains drawn from one sample of a study of blood T cells in healthy people across ages. TCRdb processed the 5' RACE reads anew with MiXCR; each CDR3 protein has one entry. Among about 1.8 million distinct CDR3 sequences listed, 49% were seen once. Specimen: blood. The source of these receptors is a woman aged 40 to 55 in good health. CDR3s include the opening cysteine and the closing phenylalanine or tryptophan. A D gene is named only where the DNA matches it firmly. Clone size is not always given. Where it is, it says once, few, many or a class for expanded clones.

d_call: NA; clone_size: once; j_call: TRBJ2-7; v_call: TRBV29-1; cdr3_aa: CSVEDQEEACEQYF; cdr3_nt: TGCAGCGTTGAAGATCAAGAGGAGGCCTGCGAGCAGTACTTC
d_call: NA; clone_size: few; j_call: TRBJ2-4; v_call: TRBV12-3/TRBV12-4; cdr3_aa: CASSPQSLAKNIQYF; cdr3_nt: TGTGCCAGCAGCCCCCAGAGTCTAGCCAAAAACATTCAGTACTTC
d_call: NA; clone_size: NA; j_call: TRBJ1-2; v_call: TRBV4-3; cdr3_aa: CASSQGIGPAGYTF; cdr3_nt: TGCGCCAGCAGCCAAGGGATAGGTCCGGCTGGCTACACCTTC
d_call: NA; clone_size: NA; j_call: TRBJ2-3; v_call: TRBV4-2; cdr3_aa: CASSQDQLETDTQYF; cdr3_nt: TGTGCCAGCAGCCAAGATCAACTAGAGACAGATACGCAGTATTTT
d_call: NA; clone_size: NA; j_call: TRBJ2-3; v_call: TRBV20-1; cdr3_aa: CSARDYRSGSQYF; cdr3_nt: TGCAGTGCTAGAGACTACAGGTCCGGATCGCAGTATTTT
d_call: TRBD2; clone_size: NA; j_call: TRBJ2-1; v_call: TRBV5-6; cdr3_aa: CASRQRKSGGAYNEQFF; cdr3_nt: TGTGCCAGCAGGCAAAGAAAAAGCGGGGGGGCCTACAATGAGCAGTTCTTC
d_call: TRBD2; clone_size: NA; j_call: TRBJ2-3; v_call: TRBV5-1; cdr3_aa: CASSDSVAGLTDTQYF; cdr3_nt: TGCGCCAGCAGTGACTCTGTAGCGGGGCTCACAGATACGCAGTATTTT
d_call: NA; clone_size: NA; j_call: TRBJ1-1; v_call: TRBV12-3/TRBV12-4; cdr3_aa: CASSPAAVAGEGTEAFF; cdr3_nt: TGTGCCAGCAGTCCAGCTGCGGTTGCAGGGGAGGGCACTGAAGCTTTCTTT
d_call: NA; clone_size: few; j_call: TRBJ2-7; v_call: TRBV5-1; cdr3_aa: CASRSEWINYEQYF; cdr3_nt: TGCGCCAGCCGGAGTGAATGGATAAACTACGAGCAGTACTTC
d_call: TRBD1; clone_size: few; j_call: TRBJ2-5; v_call: TRBV28; cdr3_aa: CASSLGDRGRQGTQYF; cdr3_nt: TGTGCCAGCAGTCTAGGGGACAGGGGACGACAAGGGACCCAGTACTTC
d_call: TRBD2; clone_size: NA; j_call: TRBJ2-5; v_call: TRBV11-2; cdr3_aa: CASIPLMGASGGLGETQYF; cdr3_nt: TGTGCCAGCATCCCACTTATGGGGGCTAGCGGGGGGTTAGGGGAGACCCAGTACTTC
d_call: TRBD2; clone_size: few; j_call: TRBJ2-7; v_call: TRBV27; cdr3_aa: CASSLNSGGTYEQYF; cdr3_nt: TGTGCCAGCAGTTTAAATAGCGGGGGTACCTACGAGCAGTACTTC
d_call: TRBD2; clone_size: few; j_call: TRBJ2-5; v_call: TRBV6-5; cdr3_aa: CASSYNLVTGGAQETQYF; cdr3_nt: TGTGCCAGCAGTTACAACCTCGTAACCGGGGGGGCTCAAGAGACCCAGTACTTC
d_call: NA; clone_size: NA; j_call: TRBJ1-2; v_call: TRBV4-1; cdr3_aa: CASSQETGPYGYTF; cdr3_nt: TGCGCCAGCAGCCAAGAGACAGGCCCCTATGGCTACACCTTC
d_call: TRBD2; clone_size: few; j_call: TRBJ2-1; v_call: TRBV4-2; cdr3_aa: CASSQVGSSGGAGEQFF; cdr3_nt: TGTGCCAGCAGCCAAGTTGGGTCGAGCGGGGGGGCGGGTGAGCAGTTCTTC
d_call: NA; clone_size: NA; j_call: TRBJ2-7; v_call: TRBV29-1; cdr3_aa: CSGGQYNNEQYF; cdr3_nt: TGCAGCGGCGGACAGTACAACAATGAGCAGTACTTC
d_call: TRBD2; clone_size: NA; j_call: TRBJ2-5; v_call: TRBV5-1; cdr3_aa: CASSSGIAGGAYNEQYF; cdr3_nt: TGCGCCAGCAGCTCCGGTATAGCGGGGGGGGCCTACAATGAGCAGTACTTC
d_call: TRBD2; clone_size: NA; j_call: TRBJ2-7; v_call: TRBV10-3; cdr3_aa: CAISAELAGVIYEQYF; cdr3_nt: TGTGCCATCAGTGCCGAACTAGCGGGAGTTATCTACGAGCAGTACTTC
d_call: NA; clone_size: NA; j_call: TRBJ1-2; v_call: TRBV12-3/TRBV12-4; cdr3_aa: CASSYSLEGYGYTF; cdr3_nt: TGTGCCAGCAGTTATTCTCTGGAAGGCTATGGCTACACCTTC
d_call: NA; clone_size: NA; j_call: TRBJ2-7; v_call: TRBV6-2/TRBV6-3; cdr3_aa: CASSYSTSRYEQYF; cdr3_nt: TGTGCCAGCAGTTACTCGACCAGCAGATACGAGCAGTACTTC